The entry below describes one TCR beta chain. Its cognate antigen is unknown. The source of the sample is a study of CD4 T cells in relation to SARS-CoV-2 and coronaviruses. Broader study findings: According to naive versus memory sequencing, detected responses are memory recall, not newly primed. Crossreactive clones expanded significantly less to SARS-CoV-2 than monoreactive clones.

Some clones are missing from TCRdb's copy, which holds only in-frame ones; the method was immunoSEQ multiplex PCR. The sample lists tens of thousands of clones, roughly 88% occurring once. V gave up 4 bases and J gave up 5 bases; unmatched junction bases: 10. The germline CDR1 and CDR2 sequences are SGHVS and FQNEAQ. This CDR3 is 15 amino acids long. The specimen was memory CD4+ T cells from PBMCs. The receptor was derived from an adult with COVID-19. The rearrangement links TRBV7-8 to TRBJ1-1; 7 nucleotides align to TRBD1. The CDR3 is CASSWQGKTGTEAFF. In DNA, the CDR3 is TGTGCCAGCAGCTGGCAGGGCAAGACAGGGACTGAAGCTTTCTTT.